One and the same sample provided the 29 T cell receptor beta chains below, sequenced in a study of blood T cell repertoires in COVID-19. This table comes from immunoSEQ multiplex PCR, and its TCRdb copy is limited to in-frame clones, with some not included. This table holds 110,000 or so clones, around 88% found once. Sequencing was carried out using peripheral blood. All receptors derive from a human donor with acute or convalescent COVID-19. The donor label of this sample is uncertain.

This clone is a singleton in its sample. The rearrangement uses TRBV28 and TRBJ1-2; no definite D call. V was shortened by 6 bases and J by 9 bases, with 11 bases between the two germline ends. This CDR3 region has 11 residues. The germline V gene has CDR1 MDHEN and CDR2 SYDVKM. The CDR3 bases are TGTGCCAGCAGCGGTGAGAGGAGCTACACCTTC. It translates to CASSGERSYTF.

This clone was seen more than once but under ten times. The chain joins TRBV4-1 to TRBJ2-2, with 7 bases fitting TRBD2. The CDR3 extends over 14 amino acids. V was clipped by 8 bases and J by 1 base; unmatched bases: 4. Germline CDR1 is MGHRA and CDR2 is YSYEKL. The CDR3 DNA follows: TGCGCCAGCTCAACGGGGGGGAACACCGGGGAGCTGTTTTTT. Protein sequence: CASSTGGNTGELFF.

J is TRBJ2-1 and V is TRBV30; 9 bases are a match to TRBD2. Germline V gene sequence: CDR1 GTSNPN, CDR2 SVGIG (reference sequence). The CDR3 is 15 residues long. Trimming cost V 2 bases and J 5 bases; bases outside gene matches: 7. The CDR3 nucleotides read TGTGCCTGGAGTATGCCTAGCGGGGTGAACAATGAGCAGTTCTTC. Encoded protein: CAWSMPSGVNNEQFF.

The V call is TRBV5-5, the J call TRBJ1-1, with D possibly TRBD1 on 6 matching bases. V was trimmed by 4 bases and J by 6 bases, leaving 22 bases between them. Germline V gives CDR1 SGHKS, CDR2 YYEKEE (reference sequence). The CDR3 extends over 16 amino acids. CDR3 bases: TGTGCCAGCAGCAGGGGGATGTCCCAGGGCTTTCCTGAAGCTTTCTTT. This sequence encodes CASSRGMSQGFPEAFF.

The chain has TRBV5-4 and TRBJ2-3; D not resolved. Germline V CDR1 and CDR2: SGHNT, YYREEE (reference sequence). Trimming removed 0 bases at V and 0 bases at J, with 11 bases between. The CDR3 runs to 16 residues. The DNA of the CDR3 is TGTGCCAGCAGCTTGGCGCGCACTCCTAGCACAGATACGCAGTATTTT. Translating gives CASSLARTPSTDTQYF.

The V gene is TRBV5-1, the J gene TRBJ1-1, with TRBD1 identical over 8 bases. Germline V CDR1 and CDR2: SGHRS, YFSETQ. CDR3 length: 15 residues. V was pared by 0 bases and J by 8 bases, with 9 bases of the junction left unmatched. The CDR3 bases are TGCGCCAGCAGCTTGGGATCGGCCAGGGGGCTAGAAGCTTTCTTT. Its protein product is CASSLGSARGLEAFF.

The gene calls are TRBV5-1 and TRBJ2-3, with D possibly TRBD2 on 6 matching bases. Per germline, CDR1 SGHRS and CDR2 YFSETQ. This CDR3 has 14 amino acids. The V end was cut by 0 bases, the J end by 6 bases, with 11 bases between. CDR3 in DNA: TGCGCCAGCAGCTTGGAACTAGCTGTGGATACGCAGTATTTT. It specifies CASSLELAVDTQYF.

This clone occurred once. The chain uses TRBV28 and TRBJ1-5; a weak D match, TRBD1 (5 bases). This CDR3 is built from 12 residues. V dropped 6 bases and J dropped 5 bases, with 8 bases sitting between them. The germline V gene encodes CDR1 MDHEN and CDR2 SYDVKM. The chain's CDR3 is CASSKGYQPQHF. The CDR3 DNA follows: TGTGCCAGCAGCAAGGGGTATCAGCCCCAGCATTTT.

This clone was found once. CDR3 sequence reads: CAWSVGSGSSGYEQYF. The CDR3 DNA follows: TGTGCCTGGAGTGTAGGTAGCGGGAGCTCCGGGTACGAGCAGTACTTC. V and J are TRBV30 and TRBJ2-7; TRBD2 matches at 9 bases. The germline gives CDR1 GTSNPN, CDR2 SVGIG (reference sequence). V dropped 0 bases and J dropped 4; count of bases not matched to a gene: 10. CDR3 length: 16 amino acids.

The chain carries TRBV6-6 and TRBJ2-7; TRBD1 is a possible D gene (5 bases). The CDR3 has 12 amino acids. Trimming took off 5 bases at V and 5 bases at J, with 10 bases between the two ends. Germline V lookup: CDR1 MNHNY, CDR2 SVGAGI (reference sequence). The CDR3 nucleotides read TGTGCCAGCAGTAATCAGGGCAACGAGCAGTACTTC. This translates into CASSNQGNEQYF.

In its sample, this clone was seen once. The chain uses TRBV4-2 and TRBJ1-1; D not certain. Germline V CDR1 and CDR2: LGHNA, YNFKEQ. V was pared by 3 bases and J by 0 bases, with 20 bases between. The CDR3 contains 18 residues. For the CDR3, the DNA is TGTGCCAGCAGCCAGCTGGGCAGTGAAAGAAGCATGAACACTGAAGCTTTCTTT. Residues: CASSQLGSERSMNTEAFF.

V gene TRBV7-9 combines with J gene TRBJ1-2; a weak D match, TRBD1 (6 bases). V shed 5 bases and J shed 3 bases, with 13 bases lying between them. The germline CDR1 and CDR2 sequences are SEHNR and FQNEAQ (reference sequence). The CDR3 runs to 14 residues. The CDR3 bases are TGTGCCAGCAGCCCAAGGGACATCCACTATGGCTACACCTTC. Protein: CASSPRDIHYGYTF. Drawing the rest from reference TRBV7-9 and TRBJ1-2, the complete variable domain is DTGVSQNPRHKITKRGQNVTFRCDPISEHNRLYWYRQTLGQGPEFLTYFQNEAQLEKSRLLSDRFSAERPKGSFSTLEIQRTEQGDSAMYLCASSPRDIHYGYTFGSGTRLTVV.

The chain couples TRBV12-3 or TRBV12-4 to TRBJ1-2, with D possibly TRBD1 on 6 matching bases. The V end was cut by 6 bases, the J end by 5 bases, with 10 bases between. This CDR3 is built from 12 residues. CDR3 DNA sequence: TGTGCCAGCAGCCAACAGGGTTATGGCTACACCTTC. This codes for CASSQQGYGYTF.

The genes are TRBV30 and TRBJ1-2; D remains unclear. The CDR3 is 13 amino acids. Trimming left V 0 bases short and J 6 bases short, with 11 bases between. CDR1 and CDR2 (germline): GTSNPN, SVGIG (reference sequence). The CDR3 loop reads CAWSVGGFDGYTF. The CDR3 coding sequence is TGTGCCTGGAGTGTAGGAGGGTTCGATGGCTACACCTTC. Supplemented by reference TRBV30 and TRBJ1-2, the full variable domain reads SQTIHQWPATLVQPVGSPLSLECTVEGTSNPNLYWYRQAAGRGLQLLFYSVGIGQISSEVPQNLSASRPQDRQFILSSKKLLLSDSGFYLCAWSVGGFDGYTFGSGTRLTVV.

This rearrangement joins TRBV29-1 to TRBJ2-2; D not certain. CDR3 length equals 12 residues. Trimming took 6 bases from V and 3 from J, leaving 8 bases between them. The V gene's germline CDR1 is SQVTM and CDR2 ANQGSEA. Here the CDR3 reads CSVGVYTGELFF. The CDR3 DNA reads as TGCAGCGTAGGAGTGTACACCGGGGAGCTGTTTTTT.

This clone was observed a single time. V usage is TRBV5-4 and J usage is TRBJ1-4; D is possibly TRBD1 (5 bases). V dropped 0 bases and J dropped 4 bases, with 7 bases sitting between them. CDR1 SGHNT and CDR2 YYREEE come from the germline V gene (reference sequence). The CDR3 extends over 14 amino acids. CDR3 in DNA: TGTGCCAGCAGCTTGGAACAGGATAATGAAAAACTGTTTTTT. This codes for CASSLEQDNEKLFF.

V gene TRBV5-1 combines with J gene TRBJ2-1; D not certain. Looked up from germline, CDR1 is SGHRS and CDR2 is YFSETQ. This CDR3 is built from 11 residues. Trimming removed 0 bases at V and 8 bases at J, with 3 bases between. Written as DNA, the CDR3 is TGCGCCAGCAGCTTGGCCGATGAGCAGTTCTTC. Protein product: CASSLADEQFF.

This clone was found once. The V and J genes are TRBV4-3 and TRBJ2-5, with TRBD2 matching over 11 bases. Losses at the gene ends were 0 bases for V and 5 bases for J; bases not matched to a gene: 11. The CDR3 runs 18 residues. CDR1 and CDR2 from the germline V gene are LGHNA and YSLEER. CDR3 residues: CASSQDPTSGGRTETQYF. The CDR3 DNA reads TGCGCCAGCAGCCAAGATCCCACTAGCGGGGGACGAACGGAGACCCAGTACTTC.

The rearrangement joins TRBV19 to TRBJ2-7, with a tentative D call TRBD2 (7 bases). The CDR3 contains 15 residues. The germline V and J ends were trimmed by 5 bases and 3 bases, with 17 bases remaining between them. The V gene's germline CDR1 is LNHDA and CDR2 SQIVND (reference sequence). The CDR3 protein is CASSSPGGGGYEQYF. CDR3 in DNA: TGTGCCAGTAGTTCTCCGGGAGGAGGGGGCTACGAGCAGTACTTC.

This clone has more than one count but fewer than ten. The V call is TRBV6-6, the J call TRBJ2-1, with TRBD2 identical over 14 bases. CDR3 length: 16 amino acids. Germline V CDR1 and CDR2: MNHNY, SVGAGI (reference sequence). V was clipped by 7 bases and J by 6 bases; unmatched bases: 8. In DNA, the CDR3 is TGTGCCAGCACGGGACGACTAGCGGGAGGGGTCAATGAGCAGTTCTTC. Translating gives CASTGRLAGGVNEQFF.

CDR3 in amino acids: CASSLLNQGTEAFF. For the CDR3, the DNA is TGTGCCAGCAGCCTATTAAACCAGGGCACTGAAGCTTTCTTT. The chain employs TRBV9 and TRBJ1-1, with D possibly matching TRBD1 (5 bases). V lost 4 bases and J lost 4, with 14 bases in between. Germline CDR1 reads SGDLS; CDR2 reads YYNGEE. This CDR3 is built from 14 residues.

The gene calls are TRBV5-6 and TRBJ1-2; D is ambiguous. Per germline, CDR1 SGHDT and CDR2 YYEEEE. This CDR3 contains 14 residues. V lost 0 bases and J lost 4, with 10 bases in between. The CDR3 spells CASSLEESSYGYTF. CDR3 nucleotide sequence: TGTGCCAGCAGCTTGGAGGAGAGCTCCTATGGCTACACCTTC. Supplemented by reference TRBV5-6 and TRBJ1-2, the full variable domain reads DAGVTQSPTHLIKTRGQQVTLRCSPKSGHDTVSWYQQALGQGPQFIFQYYEEEERQRGNFPDRFSGHQFPNYSSELNVNALLLGDSALYLCASSLEESSYGYTFGSGTRLTVV.

CDR3 DNA sequence: TGCACCAGCAGCCAAGATCCCGGGACTAGCGGCCCGGTTCTGGCCGGGGAGCTGTTTTTT. This sequence encodes CTSSQDPGTSGPVLAGELFF. The J gene is TRBJ2-2, the V gene TRBV1; the D call of TRBD2 is as the table states it, not checked on the DNA. TRBV1 is termed a pseudogene. The CDR3 contains 20 residues.

V and J are TRBV30 and TRBJ1-1; D uncertain. This CDR3 is built from 16 residues. Germline values: CDR1 GTSNPN, CDR2 SVGIG (reference sequence). With 1 base removed from V and 8 bases from J, the gap between germline ends came to 23 bases. Here the CDR3 reads CAWSASRLLEVGEAFF. DNA of the CDR3: TGTGCCTGGAGTGCCTCGCGGTTGTTGGAGGTCGGCGAAGCTTTCTTT.

The chain has TRBV5-4 and TRBJ2-3, with a possible D match to TRBD2 (6 bases). Trimming removed 2 bases at V and 2 bases at J, with 15 bases between. This CDR3 has 16 amino acids. Germline loops: CDR1 SGHNT, CDR2 YYREEE (reference sequence). DNA of the CDR3: TGTGCCAGCAGCTTCGGATTTAGCGGAAACACAGATACGCAGTATTTT. This sequence encodes CASSFGFSGNTDTQYF.

The sample holds many counts of this clone. CDR3 bases: TGTGCCAGTAGTATTAGTGGGAGTACGGAGACCCAGTACTTC. Translation gives CASSISGSTETQYF. J is TRBJ2-5 and V is TRBV19; tentative D call: TRBD2 (5 bases). Germline lookup yields CDR1 LNHDA and CDR2 SQIVND (reference sequence). Trimming cost V 3 bases and J 5 bases, with 13 bases left between them. The CDR3 is 14 residues long. Complete variable domain (other parts from reference TRBV19 and TRBJ2-5): DGGITQSPKYLFRKEGQNVTLSCEQNLNHDAMYWYRQDPGQGLRLIYYSQIVNDFQKGDIAEGYSVSREKKESFPLTVTSAQKNPTAFYLCASSISGSTETQYFGPGTRLLVL.

The V gene is TRBV7-9, the J gene TRBJ2-3; D uncertain. This CDR3 contains 11 residues. The germline V and J ends were trimmed by 5 bases and 4 bases, with 4 bases remaining between them. Germline V gene lookup returns CDR1 SEHNR and CDR2 FQNEAQ (reference sequence). CDR3 coding DNA: TGTGCCAGCAGCCTCCCAGATACGCAGTATTTT. It translates to CASSLPDTQYF.

This rearrangement joins TRBV15 to TRBJ1-1; no clear D gene. The germline V gene encodes CDR1 LNHNV and CDR2 YYDKDF (reference sequence). The CDR3 totals 13 residues. V was shortened by 4 bases and J by 1 base, with 7 bases between the two germline ends. The CDR3, as DNA: TGTGCCACCAGCACTCAGTCGAACACTGAAGCTTTCTTT. This translates into CATSTQSNTEAFF. The variable domain in full, completed from reference TRBV15 and TRBJ1-1, reads DAMVIQNPRYQVTQFGKPVTLSCSQTLNHNVMYWYQQKSSQAPKLLFHYYDKDFNNEADTPDNFQSRRPNTSFCFLDIRSPGLGDTAMYLCATSTQSNTEAFFGQGTRLTVV.

The J gene is TRBJ1-6, the V gene TRBV7-9, with a weak D call TRBD1 (5 bases). The germline gives CDR1 SEHNR, CDR2 FQNEAQ (reference sequence). CDR3 size: 14 residues. Trimming cost V 7 bases and J 6 bases, with 13 bases left between them. The CDR3 DNA is TGTGCCAGCACCGCGGGGGGGACTAATTCACCCCTCCACTTT. It encodes CASTAGGTNSPLHF.